The source of this TCR beta chain is a study of blood T cells in healthy people across ages. Per sample, no less than 6 micrograms of total RNA were extracted. The use of a sample-barcoded 5' primer and a J-beta primer mix characterized a second PCR of roughly 7 to 11 cycles. In TCRdb, the 5' RACE reads were re-called with MiXCR into one record per CDR3 protein. In the table there are 800,000 to 950,000 distinct CDR3 sequences, roughly 48% of which are singletons. This TCR came from a young man in good health. The specimen was blood.

This CDR3 reads CASRPNRDDQPQHF. As DNA, the CDR3 is TGTGCCAGCAGACCAAACAGGGATGATCAGCCCCAGCATTTT. The chain links TRBV12-3 or TRBV12-4 to TRBJ1-5; D perhaps matches TRBD1 (6 bases). V was clipped by 6 bases and J by 5 bases, with 14 bases between them. The CDR3 extends over 14 amino acids.